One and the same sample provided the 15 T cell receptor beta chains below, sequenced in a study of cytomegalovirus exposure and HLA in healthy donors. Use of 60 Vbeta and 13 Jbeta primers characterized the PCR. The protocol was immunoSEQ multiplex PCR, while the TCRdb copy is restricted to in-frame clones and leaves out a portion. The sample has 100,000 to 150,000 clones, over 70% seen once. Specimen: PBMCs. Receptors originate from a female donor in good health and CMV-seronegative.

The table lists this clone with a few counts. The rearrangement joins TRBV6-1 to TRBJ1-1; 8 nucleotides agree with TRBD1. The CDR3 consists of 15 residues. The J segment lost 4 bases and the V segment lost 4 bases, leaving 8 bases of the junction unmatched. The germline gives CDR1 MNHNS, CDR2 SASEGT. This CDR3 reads CASSARHRGGTEAFF. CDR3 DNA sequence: TGTGCCAGCAGTGCGCGACACAGGGGGGGCACTGAAGCTTTCTTT.

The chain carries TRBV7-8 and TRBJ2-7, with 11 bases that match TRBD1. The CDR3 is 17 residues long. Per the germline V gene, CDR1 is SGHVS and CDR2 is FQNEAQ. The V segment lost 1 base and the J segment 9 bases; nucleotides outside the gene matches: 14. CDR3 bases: TGTGCCAGCAGCTTAGTTTCCGGGACAGGGGGGGCCTGGGGGCAGTACTTC. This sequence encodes CASSLVSGTGGAWGQYF.

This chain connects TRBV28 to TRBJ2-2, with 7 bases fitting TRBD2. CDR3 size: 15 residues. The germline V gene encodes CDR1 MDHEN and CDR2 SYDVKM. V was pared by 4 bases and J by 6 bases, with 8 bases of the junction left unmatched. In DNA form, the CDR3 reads TGTGCCAGCAGTTCCGGGACTATGAGGGCCGGGGAGCTGTTTTTT. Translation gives CASSSGTMRAGELFF.

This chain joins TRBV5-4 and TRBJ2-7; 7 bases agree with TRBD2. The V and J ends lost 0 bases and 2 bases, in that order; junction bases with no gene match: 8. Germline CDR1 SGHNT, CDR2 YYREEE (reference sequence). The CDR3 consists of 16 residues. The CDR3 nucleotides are TGTGCCAGCAGCTTGGGGGGGGGTCTAGGAACCTACGAGCAGTACTTC. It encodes CASSLGGGLGTYEQYF.

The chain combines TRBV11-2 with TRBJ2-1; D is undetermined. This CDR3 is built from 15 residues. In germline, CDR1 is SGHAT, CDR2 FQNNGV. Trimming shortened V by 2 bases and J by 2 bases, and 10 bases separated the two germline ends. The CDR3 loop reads CASSLLWAAYNEQFF. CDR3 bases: TGTGCCAGCAGCTTATTATGGGCAGCCTACAATGAGCAGTTCTTC.

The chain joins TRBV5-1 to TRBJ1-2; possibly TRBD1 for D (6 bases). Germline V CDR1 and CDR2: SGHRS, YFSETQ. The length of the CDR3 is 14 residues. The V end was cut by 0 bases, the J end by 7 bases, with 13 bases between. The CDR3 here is CASSLGQEIGGYTF. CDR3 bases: TGCGCCAGCAGCTTGGGACAGGAGATAGGTGGCTACACCTTC.

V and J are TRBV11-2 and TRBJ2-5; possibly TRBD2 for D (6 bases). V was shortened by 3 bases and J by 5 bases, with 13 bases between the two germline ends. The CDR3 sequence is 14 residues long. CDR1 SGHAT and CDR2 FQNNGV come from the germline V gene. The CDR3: CASSLSGLAETQYF. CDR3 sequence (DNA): TGTGCCAGCAGCTTGTCGGGCCTAGCGGAGACCCAGTACTTC.

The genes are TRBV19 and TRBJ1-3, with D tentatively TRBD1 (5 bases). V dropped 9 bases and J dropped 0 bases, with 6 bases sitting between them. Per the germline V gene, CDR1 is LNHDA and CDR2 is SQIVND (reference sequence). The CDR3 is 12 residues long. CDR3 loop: CASRVSGNTIYF. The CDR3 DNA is TGTGCCAGCAGGGTCTCTGGAAACACCATATATTTT.

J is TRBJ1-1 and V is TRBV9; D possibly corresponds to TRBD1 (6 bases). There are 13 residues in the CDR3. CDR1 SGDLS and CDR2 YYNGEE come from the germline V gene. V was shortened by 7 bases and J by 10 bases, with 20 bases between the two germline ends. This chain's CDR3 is CASEGGGEGVAFF. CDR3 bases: TGTGCCAGCGAGGGGGGGGGCGAGGGTGTAGCTTTCTTT. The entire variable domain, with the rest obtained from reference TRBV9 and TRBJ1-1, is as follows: DSGVTQTPKHLITATGQRVTLRCSPRSGDLSVYWYQQSLDQGLQFLIQYYNGEERAKGNILERFSAQQFPDLHSELNLSSLELGDSALYFCASEGGGEGVAFFGQGTRLTVV.

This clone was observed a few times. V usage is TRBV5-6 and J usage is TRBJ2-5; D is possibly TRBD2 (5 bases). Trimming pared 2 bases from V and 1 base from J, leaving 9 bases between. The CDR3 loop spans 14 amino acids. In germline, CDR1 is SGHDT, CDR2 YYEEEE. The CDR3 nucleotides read TGTGCCAGCAGCTTCTGGACTTCCCAAGAGACCCAGTACTTC. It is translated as CASSFWTSQETQYF.

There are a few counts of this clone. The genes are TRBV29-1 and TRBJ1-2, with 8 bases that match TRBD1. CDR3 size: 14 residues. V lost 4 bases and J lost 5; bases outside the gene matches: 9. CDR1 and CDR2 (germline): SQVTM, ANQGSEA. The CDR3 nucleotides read TGCAGCGTTGGCCCGAGACAGGGGTCTTATGGCTACACCTTC. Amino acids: CSVGPRQGSYGYTF.

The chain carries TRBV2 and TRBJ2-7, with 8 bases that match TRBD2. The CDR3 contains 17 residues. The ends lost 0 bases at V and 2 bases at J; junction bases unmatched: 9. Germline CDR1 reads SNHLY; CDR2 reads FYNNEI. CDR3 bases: TGTGCCAGCAGTGAAGCGCGGGGAGCGGGAGTCGCCTACGAGCAGTACTTC. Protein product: CASSEARGAGVAYEQYF.

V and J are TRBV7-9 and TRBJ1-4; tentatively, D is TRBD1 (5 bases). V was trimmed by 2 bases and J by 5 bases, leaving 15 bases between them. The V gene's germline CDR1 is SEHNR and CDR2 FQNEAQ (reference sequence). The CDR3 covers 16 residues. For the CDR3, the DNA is TGTGCCAGCAGCTTAACTTCAGGGATGCCGAATGAAAAACTGTTTTTT. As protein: CASSLTSGMPNEKLFF.

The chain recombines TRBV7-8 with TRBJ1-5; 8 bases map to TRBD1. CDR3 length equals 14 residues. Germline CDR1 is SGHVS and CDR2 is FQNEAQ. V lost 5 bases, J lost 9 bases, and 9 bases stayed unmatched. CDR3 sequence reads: CASSLDRATGPQHF. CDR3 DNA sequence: TGTGCCAGCAGCCTGGACAGGGCGACGGGGCCCCAGCATTTT.

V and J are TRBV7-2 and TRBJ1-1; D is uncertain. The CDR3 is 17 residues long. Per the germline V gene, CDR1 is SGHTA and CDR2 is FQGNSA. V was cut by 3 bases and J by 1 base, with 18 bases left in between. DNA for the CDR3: TGTGCCAGCAGCTTGGGCGTTCGTCGGCGACCGAACACTGAAGCTTTCTTT. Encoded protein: CASSLGVRRRPNTEAFF.